This TCR beta chain is from a study of response to subunit inactivated influenza vaccine. In TCRdb, the RT-PCR reads were re-called with MiXCR into one record per CDR3 protein. The table records 160,000 or so distinct CDR3 sequences, 11% of them present only once. With regard to this clonotype: Its antigen is still unknown.

General study points: Authors suggested seasonal influenza vaccinations each recruit few new T cells.

The origin of this receptor is a man in his fifties or sixties who received an inactivated influenza vaccine. The starting material was non-naive T cells sorted from PBMCs, obtained about 40 days after vaccination.

The CDR3 loop is CASSLRGEVREQYF. The CDR3 DNA is TGTGCCAGCAGTTTAAGGGGGGAAGTTCGCGAGCAGTACTTC. The V call is TRBV6-2 or TRBV6-3, the J call TRBJ2-7; D tentatively fits TRBD1 or TRBD2 (6 bases each). Trimming pared 4 bases from V and 6 bases from J, leaving 16 bases between. Germline V gives CDR1 MNHEY, CDR2 SVGEGT. The CDR3 has 14 residues.